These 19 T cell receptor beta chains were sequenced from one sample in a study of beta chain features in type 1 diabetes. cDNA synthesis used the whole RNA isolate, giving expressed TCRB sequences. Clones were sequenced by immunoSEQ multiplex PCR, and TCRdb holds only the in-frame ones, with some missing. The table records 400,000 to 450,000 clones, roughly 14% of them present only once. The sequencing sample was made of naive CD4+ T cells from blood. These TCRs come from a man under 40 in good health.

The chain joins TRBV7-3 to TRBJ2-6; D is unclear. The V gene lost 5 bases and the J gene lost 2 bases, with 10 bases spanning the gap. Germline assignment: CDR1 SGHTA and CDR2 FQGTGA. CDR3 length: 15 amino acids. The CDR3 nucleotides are TGTGCCAGCAGCCCACGAGGCGCTGGGGCCAACGTCCTGACTTTC. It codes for CASSPRGAGANVLTF.

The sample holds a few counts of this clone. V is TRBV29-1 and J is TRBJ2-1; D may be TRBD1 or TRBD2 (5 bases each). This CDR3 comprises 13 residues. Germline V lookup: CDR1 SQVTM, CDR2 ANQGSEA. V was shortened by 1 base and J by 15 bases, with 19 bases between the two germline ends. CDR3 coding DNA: TGCAGCGTTGAAGCAACCTTCCGGGACGGTGGGTTCTTC. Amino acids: CSVEATFRDGGFF.

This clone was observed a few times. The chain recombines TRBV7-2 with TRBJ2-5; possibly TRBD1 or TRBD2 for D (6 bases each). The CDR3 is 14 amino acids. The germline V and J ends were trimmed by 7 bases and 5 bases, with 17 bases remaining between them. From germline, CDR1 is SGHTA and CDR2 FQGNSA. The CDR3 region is CASTPEGGRETQYF. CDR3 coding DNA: TGTGCCAGCACCCCCGAGGGGGGACGGGAGACCCAGTACTTC.

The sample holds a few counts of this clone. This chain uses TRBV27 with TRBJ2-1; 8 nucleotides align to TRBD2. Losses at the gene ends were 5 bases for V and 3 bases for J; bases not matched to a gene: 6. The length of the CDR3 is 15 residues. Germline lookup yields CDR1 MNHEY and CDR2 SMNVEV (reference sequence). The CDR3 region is CASSKSGGHYNEQFF. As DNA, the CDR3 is TGTGCCAGCAGTAAAAGCGGGGGCCACTACAATGAGCAGTTCTTC.

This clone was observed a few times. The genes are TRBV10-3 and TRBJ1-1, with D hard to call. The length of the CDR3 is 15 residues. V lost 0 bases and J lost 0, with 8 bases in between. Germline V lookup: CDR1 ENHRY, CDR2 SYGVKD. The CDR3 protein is CAISESILMNTEAFF. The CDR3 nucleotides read TGTGCCATCAGTGAGTCAATCCTCATGAACACTGAAGCTTTCTTT.

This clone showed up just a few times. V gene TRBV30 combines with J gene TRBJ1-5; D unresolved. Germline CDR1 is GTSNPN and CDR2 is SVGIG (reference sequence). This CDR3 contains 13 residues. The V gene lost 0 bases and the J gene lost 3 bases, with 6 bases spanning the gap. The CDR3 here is CAWSVGTNQPQHF. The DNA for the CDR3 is TGTGCCTGGAGTGTGGGCACCAATCAGCCCCAGCATTTT.

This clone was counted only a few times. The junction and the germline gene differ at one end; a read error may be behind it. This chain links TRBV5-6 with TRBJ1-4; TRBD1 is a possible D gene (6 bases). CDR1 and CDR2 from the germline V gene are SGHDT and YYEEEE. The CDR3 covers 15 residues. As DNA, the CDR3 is TGTGCCATCAGCTTTACAGGGTTAACTAATGAAAAACTGTTTTTT. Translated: CAISFTGLTNEKLFF.

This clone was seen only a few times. The CDR3 reads CASSYQTGTYEQYV. CDR3 nucleotides: TGTGCCAGCAGTTACCAGACTGGAACCTACGAGCAGTACGTC. The chain couples TRBV6-6 to TRBJ2-7; D unclear. CDR1 and CDR2 (germline): MNHNY, SVGAGI (reference sequence). The CDR3 covers 14 residues. Deletions cut 2 bases from V and 2 bases from J, with 10 bases between.

In DNA form, the CDR3 reads TGTGCCAGCGCAAGAACTTCCAACTATGGCTACACCTTC. It is translated as CASARTSNYGYTF. The rearrangement joins TRBV25-1 to TRBJ1-2, with D uncertain. Germline CDR1 MGHDK, CDR2 SYGVNS. The CDR3 sequence is 13 residues long. V lost 8 bases, J lost 2 bases, and 12 bases lay in between.

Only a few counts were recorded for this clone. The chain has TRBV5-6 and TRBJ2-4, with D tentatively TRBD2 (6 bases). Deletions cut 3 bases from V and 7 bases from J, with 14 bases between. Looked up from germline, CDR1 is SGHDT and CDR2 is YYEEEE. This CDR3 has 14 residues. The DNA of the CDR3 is TGTGCCAGCAGCTCCGGGACTTCCAGGAACATTCAGTACTTC. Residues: CASSSGTSRNIQYF.

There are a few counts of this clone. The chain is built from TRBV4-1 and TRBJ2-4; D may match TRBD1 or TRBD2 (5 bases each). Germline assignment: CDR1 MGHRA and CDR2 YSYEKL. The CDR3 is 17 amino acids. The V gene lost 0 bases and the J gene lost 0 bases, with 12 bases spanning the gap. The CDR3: CASSQEVTAEAKNIQYF. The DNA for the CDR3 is TGCGCCAGCAGCCAAGAGGTGACAGCGGAAGCCAAAAACATTCAGTACTTC.

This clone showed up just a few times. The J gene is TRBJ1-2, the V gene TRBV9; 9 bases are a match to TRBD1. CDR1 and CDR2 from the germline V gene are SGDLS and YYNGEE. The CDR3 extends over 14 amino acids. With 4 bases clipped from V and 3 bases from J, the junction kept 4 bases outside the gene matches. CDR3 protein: CASSQRTGDYGYTF. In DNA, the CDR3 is TGTGCCAGCAGCCAACGGACAGGGGACTATGGCTACACCTTC. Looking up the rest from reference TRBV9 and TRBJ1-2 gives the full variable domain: DSGVTQTPKHLITATGQRVTLRCSPRSGDLSVYWYQQSLDQGLQFLIQYYNGEERAKGNILERFSAQQFPDLHSELNLSSLELGDSALYFCASSQRTGDYGYTFGSGTRLTVV.

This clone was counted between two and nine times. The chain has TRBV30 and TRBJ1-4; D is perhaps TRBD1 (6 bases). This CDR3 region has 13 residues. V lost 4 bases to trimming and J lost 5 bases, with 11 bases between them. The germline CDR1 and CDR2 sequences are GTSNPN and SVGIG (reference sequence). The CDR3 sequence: CAWTTGVNEKLFF. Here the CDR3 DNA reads TGTGCCTGGACGACAGGAGTAAATGAAAAACTGTTTTTT.

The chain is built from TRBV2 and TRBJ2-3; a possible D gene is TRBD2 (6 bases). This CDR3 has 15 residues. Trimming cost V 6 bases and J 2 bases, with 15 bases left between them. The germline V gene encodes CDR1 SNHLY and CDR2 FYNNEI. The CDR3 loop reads CASSSQVAATDTQYF. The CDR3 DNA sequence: TGTGCCAGCAGCTCCCAGGTAGCGGCCACAGATACGCAGTATTTT.

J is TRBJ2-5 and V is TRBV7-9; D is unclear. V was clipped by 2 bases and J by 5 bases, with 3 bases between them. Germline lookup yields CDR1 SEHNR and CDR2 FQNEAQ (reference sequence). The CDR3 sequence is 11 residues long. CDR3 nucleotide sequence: TGTGCCAGCAGCTTACCGGAGACCCAGTACTTC. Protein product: CASSLPETQYF.

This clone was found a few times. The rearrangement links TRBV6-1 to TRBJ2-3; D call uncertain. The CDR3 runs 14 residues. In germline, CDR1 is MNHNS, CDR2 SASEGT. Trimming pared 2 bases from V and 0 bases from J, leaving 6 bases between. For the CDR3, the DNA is TGTGCCAGCAGTGAATTCCTCAGCACAGATACGCAGTATTTT. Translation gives CASSEFLSTDTQYF.

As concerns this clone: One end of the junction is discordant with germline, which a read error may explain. CDR3 DNA: TGTGCCAGCAGTGTAGCTAGTAGCGGGAGATCCTTCAATGAGCAGTTCTTC. This sequence encodes CASSVASSGRSFNEQFF. The rearrangement links TRBV2 to TRBJ2-1, with 9 bases identical to TRBD2. CDR1 and CDR2 from the germline V gene are SNHLY and FYNNEI. The CDR3 spans 17 residues.

CDR3 coding DNA: TGTGCCAGCAGCTTAGTTTTTTCGGGTCCCGAGACCCAGTACTTC. It encodes CASSLVFSGPETQYF. The chain combines TRBV7-6 with TRBJ2-5; D not resolved. Germline V lookup: CDR1 SGHVS, CDR2 FNYEAQ. This CDR3 spans 15 amino acids. V was clipped by 1 base and J by 5 bases, with 14 bases between them.

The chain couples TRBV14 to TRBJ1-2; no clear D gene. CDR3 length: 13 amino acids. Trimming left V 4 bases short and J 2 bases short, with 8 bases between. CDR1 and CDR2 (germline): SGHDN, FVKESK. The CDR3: CASSRTGNYGYTF. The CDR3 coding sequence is TGTGCCAGCAGCCGGACGGGAAACTATGGCTACACCTTC.